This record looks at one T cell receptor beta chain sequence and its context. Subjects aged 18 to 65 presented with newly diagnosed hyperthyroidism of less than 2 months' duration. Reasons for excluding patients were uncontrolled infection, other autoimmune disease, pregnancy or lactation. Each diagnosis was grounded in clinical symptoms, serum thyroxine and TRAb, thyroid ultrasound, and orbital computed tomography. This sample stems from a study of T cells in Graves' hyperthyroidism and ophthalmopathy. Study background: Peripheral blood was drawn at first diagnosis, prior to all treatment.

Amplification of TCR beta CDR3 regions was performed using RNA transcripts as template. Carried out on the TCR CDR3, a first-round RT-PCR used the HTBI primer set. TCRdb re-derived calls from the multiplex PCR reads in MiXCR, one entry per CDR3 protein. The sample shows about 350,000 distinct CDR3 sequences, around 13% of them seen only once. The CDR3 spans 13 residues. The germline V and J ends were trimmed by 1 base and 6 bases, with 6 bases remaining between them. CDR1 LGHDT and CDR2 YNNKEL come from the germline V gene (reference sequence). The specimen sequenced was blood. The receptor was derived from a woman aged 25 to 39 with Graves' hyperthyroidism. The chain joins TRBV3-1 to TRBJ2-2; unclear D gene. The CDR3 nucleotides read TGTGCCAGCAGCCAAGCCCGGGCCGGGGAGCTGTTTTTT. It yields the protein CASSQARAGELFF.